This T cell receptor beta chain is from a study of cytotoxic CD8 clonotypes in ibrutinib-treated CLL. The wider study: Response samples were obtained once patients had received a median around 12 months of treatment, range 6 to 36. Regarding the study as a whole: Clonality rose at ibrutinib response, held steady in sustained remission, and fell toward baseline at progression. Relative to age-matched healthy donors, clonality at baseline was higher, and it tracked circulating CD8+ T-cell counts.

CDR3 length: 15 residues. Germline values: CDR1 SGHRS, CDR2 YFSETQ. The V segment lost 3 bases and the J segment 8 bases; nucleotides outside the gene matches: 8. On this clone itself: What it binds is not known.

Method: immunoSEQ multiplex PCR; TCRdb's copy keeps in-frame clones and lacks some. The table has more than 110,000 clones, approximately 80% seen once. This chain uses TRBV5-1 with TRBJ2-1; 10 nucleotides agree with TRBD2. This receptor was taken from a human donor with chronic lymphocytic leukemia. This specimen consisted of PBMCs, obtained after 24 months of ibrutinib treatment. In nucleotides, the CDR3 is TGCGCCAGCAGCTCGACGACTAGCGGGTGGGATGAGCAGTTCTTC. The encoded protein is CASSSTTSGWDEQFF.